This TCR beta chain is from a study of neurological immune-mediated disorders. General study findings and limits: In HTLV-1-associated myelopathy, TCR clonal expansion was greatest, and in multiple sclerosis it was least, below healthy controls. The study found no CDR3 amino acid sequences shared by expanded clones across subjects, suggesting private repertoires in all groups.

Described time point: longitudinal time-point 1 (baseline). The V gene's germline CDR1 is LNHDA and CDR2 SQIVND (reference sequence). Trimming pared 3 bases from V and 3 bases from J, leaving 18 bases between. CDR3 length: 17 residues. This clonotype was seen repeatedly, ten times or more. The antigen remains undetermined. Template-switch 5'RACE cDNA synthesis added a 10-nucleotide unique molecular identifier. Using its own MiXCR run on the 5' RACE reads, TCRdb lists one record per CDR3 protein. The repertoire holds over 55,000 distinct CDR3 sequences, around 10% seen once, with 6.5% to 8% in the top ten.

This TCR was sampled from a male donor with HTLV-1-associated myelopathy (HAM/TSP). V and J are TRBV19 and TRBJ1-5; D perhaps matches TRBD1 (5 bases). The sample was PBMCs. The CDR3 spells CASSIDSGGANNQPQHF. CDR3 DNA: TGTGCCAGTAGTATCGACAGCGGCGGGGCAAACAATCAGCCCCAGCATTTT.